This T cell receptor (beta chain) is from a study of cytomegalovirus exposure and HLA in healthy donors. The PCR made use of 60 Vbeta and 13 Jbeta primers. Assay used: immunoSEQ multiplex PCR; TCRdb lists only in-frame clones, some missing. The repertoire holds approximately 170,000 clones, with roughly 80% as singletons. Notes on this clone: The target antigen is unknown.

Trimming cost V 3 bases and J 5 bases; bases outside gene matches: 10. The germline CDR1 and CDR2 sequences are SGHRS and YFSETQ. The CDR3 spans 15 residues. Notes on the study in general: Later analysis showed most CMV-associated TCR beta chains appearing HLA-restricted.

The sequence was obtained from a young woman in good health and CMV-seronegative. Specimen: PBMCs. The gene calls are TRBV5-1 and TRBJ1-2, with 7 bases matching TRBD1. The chain's CDR3 is CASSWDSEGRYGYTF. The DNA of the CDR3 is TGCGCCAGCAGCTGGGACAGTGAGGGGCGTTATGGCTACACCTTC.